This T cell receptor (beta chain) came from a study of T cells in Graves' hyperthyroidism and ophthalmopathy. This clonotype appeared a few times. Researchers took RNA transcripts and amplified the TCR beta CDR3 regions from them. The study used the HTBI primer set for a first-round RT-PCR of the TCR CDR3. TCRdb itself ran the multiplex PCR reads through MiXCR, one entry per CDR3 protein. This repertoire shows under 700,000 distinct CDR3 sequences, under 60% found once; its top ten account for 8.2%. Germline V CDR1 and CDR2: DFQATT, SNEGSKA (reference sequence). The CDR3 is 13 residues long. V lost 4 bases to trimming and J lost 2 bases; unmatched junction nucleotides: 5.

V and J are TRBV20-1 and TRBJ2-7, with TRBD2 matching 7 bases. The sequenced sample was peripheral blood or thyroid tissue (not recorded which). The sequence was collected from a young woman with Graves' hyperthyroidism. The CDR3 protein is CSAILLAAYEQYF. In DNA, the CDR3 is TGCAGTGCTATACTTCTAGCGGCCTACGAGCAGTACTTC.